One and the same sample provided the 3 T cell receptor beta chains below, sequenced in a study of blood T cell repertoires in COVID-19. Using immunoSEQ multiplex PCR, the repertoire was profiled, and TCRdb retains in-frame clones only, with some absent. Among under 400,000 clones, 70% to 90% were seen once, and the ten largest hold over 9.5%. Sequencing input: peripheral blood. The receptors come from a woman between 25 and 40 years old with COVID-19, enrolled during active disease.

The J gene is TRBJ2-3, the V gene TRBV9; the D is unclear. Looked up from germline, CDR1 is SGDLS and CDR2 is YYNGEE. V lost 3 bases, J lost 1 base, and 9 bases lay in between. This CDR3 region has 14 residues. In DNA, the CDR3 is TGTGCCAGCAGCGAGCTTATGGGCACAGATACGCAGTATTTT. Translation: CASSELMGTDTQYF.

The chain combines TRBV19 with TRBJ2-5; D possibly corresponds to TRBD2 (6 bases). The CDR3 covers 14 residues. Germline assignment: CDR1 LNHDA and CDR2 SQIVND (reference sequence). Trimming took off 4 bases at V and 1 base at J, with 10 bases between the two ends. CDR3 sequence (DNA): TGTGCCAGTAGTACGCAGGGACTCCAAGAGACCCAGTACTTC. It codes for CASSTQGLQETQYF.

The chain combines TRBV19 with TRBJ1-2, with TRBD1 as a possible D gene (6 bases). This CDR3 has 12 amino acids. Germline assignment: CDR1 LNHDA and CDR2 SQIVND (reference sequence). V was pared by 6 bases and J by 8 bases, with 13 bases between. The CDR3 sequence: CASRKTGIGYTF. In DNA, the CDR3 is TGTGCCAGTAGGAAGACAGGAATCGGCTACACCTTC.